The present T cell receptor (beta chain) was sequenced within a study of cytomegalovirus exposure and HLA in healthy donors. Study conclusions and caveats: Despite most TCR sequences being rare, some public TCRs occurred in many donors. Later, an analysis found that TCR clusters from the first cohort tended to co-occur in the roughly 110 validation repertoires.

Germline lookup yields CDR1 SGDLS and CDR2 YYNGEE. CDR3 size: 15 residues. The trim removed 3 bases at V and 0 bases at J, leaving 5 bases unmatched. Comments on this clone: Its specificity is unknown.

Here immunoSEQ multiplex PCR was the method, and the copy in TCRdb shows in-frame clones only, minus some. The sample consists of 130,000 to 150,000 clones, about nine tenths of them appearing once. Sequencing used PBMCs. V and J are TRBV9 and TRBJ2-7; 8 nucleotides line up with TRBD2. The sequence was obtained from a man aged 18 to 29 in good health and CMV-seronegative. CDR3 bases: TGTGCCAGCAGCGAGGGCGGGGGGAGCTCCTACGAGCAGTACTTC. Translated: CASSEGGGSSYEQYF.